These 26 T cell receptor beta chains share one sample of origin, sequenced in a study of T cells after posttransplantation cyclophosphamide. Some clones are missing from TCRdb's copy, which holds only in-frame ones; the method was immunoSEQ multiplex PCR. The sample gives 20,000 to 30,000 clones, none seen only once, and the top ten clones hold approximately 1.5%. Specimen: PBMCs. These receptors were obtained from a man in his forties or fifties in good health, CMV-negative, and a related stem cell transplant donor.

This clone was counted ten times or more. The sample carries other DNA sequences with the same CDR3. The chain uses TRBV5-4 and TRBJ1-2, with 12 bases aligning to TRBD1. In germline, CDR1 is SGHNT, CDR2 YYREEE (reference sequence). The CDR3 consists of 15 residues. With 5 bases clipped from V and 3 bases from J, the junction kept 5 bases outside the gene matches. For the CDR3, the DNA is TGTGCCAGCAGAACCGGGACAGGGGGCGACTATGGCTACACCTTC. It encodes CASRTGTGGDYGYTF.

Ten or more counts support this clone. V and J are TRBV10-2 and TRBJ2-7; D unresolved. V shed 5 bases and J shed 1 base, with 9 bases lying between them. This CDR3 is 13 amino acids long. Germline V gives CDR1 WSHSY, CDR2 SAAADI. CDR3 loop: CASSTELSYEQYF. CDR3 sequence (DNA): TGCGCCAGCAGTACCGAGCTGTCCTACGAGCAGTACTTC.

This clone has ten or more counts. J is TRBJ1-4 and V is TRBV4-1; 7 bases are shared with TRBD1. The CDR3 covers 15 residues. The V gene's germline CDR1 is MGHRA and CDR2 YSYEKL. V dropped 6 bases and J dropped 4; count of bases not matched to a gene: 8. The CDR3 protein is CASSRSGTVNEKLFF. For the CDR3, the DNA is TGCGCCAGCAGTCGATCGGGGACAGTTAATGAAAAACTGTTTTTT.

This clone was observed at least ten times. The chain is built from TRBV27 and TRBJ2-1; D call uncertain. The CDR3 has 15 residues. V was trimmed by 2 bases and J by 6 bases, leaving 14 bases between them. Germline CDR1 and CDR2: MNHEY and SMNVEV (reference sequence). CDR3 nucleotide sequence: TGTGCCAGCAGTTTAAGGAACTCCCTAGGCAATGAGCAGTTCTTC. This encodes CASSLRNSLGNEQFF.

This clone was found many times. The V and J genes are TRBV4-1 and TRBJ2-6; 12 bases are a match to TRBD2. Germline V gives CDR1 MGHRA, CDR2 YSYEKL. V lost 5 bases, J lost 4 bases, and 21 bases stayed unmatched. This CDR3 has 22 residues. The CDR3 DNA follows: TGCGCCAGCAGCAAGACTAGCGGGAGTATTCTGGTGGGGTTGGCCGGGGCCAACGTCCTGACTTTC. It codes for CASSKTSGSILVGLAGANVLTF.

This clone was detected ten times or more. V gene TRBV5-1 combines with J gene TRBJ1-2, with D perhaps matching TRBD1 (6 bases). V was clipped by 0 bases and J by 5 bases, with 14 bases between them. The germline CDR1 and CDR2 sequences are SGHRS and YFSETQ. This CDR3 has 15 residues. CDR3 loop: CASSLAAGEWYGYTF. The CDR3 region has the DNA TGCGCCAGCAGCTTGGCGGCAGGGGAATGGTATGGCTACACCTTC.

This clone was counted ten times or more. V gene TRBV28 combines with J gene TRBJ1-5; D is perhaps TRBD1 (6 bases). This CDR3 is 15 amino acids long. CDR1 and CDR2 from the germline V gene are MDHEN and SYDVKM. The V gene lost 4 bases and the J gene lost 3 bases, with 13 bases spanning the gap. Written as DNA, the CDR3 is TGTGCCAGCAGTTCGCCACAGGGTTTCAATCAGCCCCAGCATTTT. Translating gives CASSSPQGFNQPQHF.

This clone was observed at least ten times. The chain is built from TRBV2 and TRBJ1-2, with D uncertain. This CDR3 region has 14 residues. V dropped 8 bases and J dropped 4 bases, with 17 bases sitting between them. CDR1 SNHLY and CDR2 FYNNEI come from the germline V gene. CDR3 DNA sequence: TGTGCCAGCTACGGGGAACACCCAGTCTATGGCTACACCTTC. Translating it yields CASYGEHPVYGYTF.

This clone was detected ten times or more. The chain combines TRBV11-2 with TRBJ2-2; 11 bases agree with TRBD1. This CDR3 has 16 amino acids. V was pared by 4 bases and J by 7 bases, with 8 bases of the junction left unmatched. In germline, CDR1 is SGHAT, CDR2 FQNNGV. The CDR3 here is CASSSPGQGVIGELFF. As DNA, the CDR3 is TGTGCCAGCAGCTCTCCGGGACAGGGGGTGATCGGGGAGCTGTTTTTT.

This clone was counted many times. The rearrangement uses TRBV27 and TRBJ1-2; D is possibly TRBD1 (6 bases). The V gene lost 6 bases and the J gene lost 4 bases, with 27 bases spanning the gap. CDR3 length: 18 amino acids. CDR1 MNHEY and CDR2 SMNVEV come from the germline V gene (reference sequence). The CDR3 bases are TGTGCCAGCAGGGGTCTCAGGGGACGAGGGGGGGTTTTCTATGGCTACACCTTC. Residues: CASRGLRGRGGVFYGYTF.

The table lists this clone with many counts. This sequence joins TRBV6-5 and TRBJ1-1; tentatively, D is TRBD1 (6 bases). Germline V gives CDR1 MNHEY, CDR2 SVGAGI. The CDR3 extends over 15 amino acids. V shed 2 bases and J shed 2 bases, with 12 bases lying between them. Written as DNA, the CDR3 is TGTGCCAGCAGTTACGGACAGATTTATAACACTGAAGCTTTCTTT. Its protein product is CASSYGQIYNTEAFF.

In its sample, this clone was seen many times. The rearrangement joins TRBV27 to TRBJ2-5; 7 positions agree with TRBD1. The ends lost 6 bases at V and 5 bases at J; junction bases unmatched: 9. This CDR3 has 14 residues. Germline V CDR1 and CDR2: MNHEY, SMNVEV (reference sequence). The CDR3: CASSPDRNRETQYF. As DNA, the CDR3 is TGTGCCAGCAGCCCGGACAGGAATAGGGAGACCCAGTACTTC.

This clone showed up many times. The chain is built from TRBV5-1 and TRBJ2-2; 14 positions match TRBD2. CDR1 is SGHRS, CDR2 YFSETQ, per germline. Unmatched junction bases numbered 6, after V lost 4 bases and J lost 7 bases. The CDR3 has 16 amino acids. The CDR3 here is CASSPTGTSGGGELFF. CDR3 DNA: TGCGCCAGCAGCCCAACCGGGACTAGCGGGGGCGGGGAGCTGTTTTTT.

This clone was found many times. The chain joins TRBV6-6 to TRBJ2-5; 9 nucleotides line up with TRBD2. Losses at the gene ends were 0 bases for V and 3 bases for J; bases not matched to a gene: 2. Germline CDR1 MNHNY, CDR2 SVGAGI (reference sequence). The CDR3 is 15 amino acids. The DNA of the CDR3 is TGTGCCAGCAGTTACTCGTCTAGCGGGGAAGAGACCCAGTACTTC. This translates into CASSYSSSGEETQYF.

Many counts were recorded for this clone. The CDR3: CASSTSGSGGDEQFF. CDR3 nucleotides: TGTGCCAGTAGTACTTCGGGATCGGGTGGGGATGAGCAGTTCTTC. The J gene is TRBJ2-1, the V gene TRBV19; D possibly corresponds to TRBD2 (5 bases). This CDR3 contains 15 residues. V lost 4 bases, J lost 8 bases, and 18 bases lay in between. The germline V gene encodes CDR1 LNHDA and CDR2 SQIVND (reference sequence).

The table lists this clone with many counts. V and J are TRBV25-1 and TRBJ1-2, with 12 bases that match TRBD1. Trimming at V came to 3 bases and at J to 4 bases, leaving 6 bases not matched to a gene. The CDR3 is 16 residues long. Germline CDR1 and CDR2: MGHDK and SYGVNS. CDR3 loop: CASSDTGTGGSYGYTF. The CDR3 DNA reads as TGTGCCAGCAGTGATACCGGGACAGGGGGCAGCTATGGCTACACCTTC.

This clone was seen a handful of times. This chain joins TRBV19 and TRBJ2-5; tentative D call: TRBD2 (5 bases). The tail of the sequence fits TRBJ2-7 better, so the J call may be wrong. The CDR3 has 13 residues. CDR1 is LNHDA, CDR2 SQIVND, per germline (reference sequence). CDR3 sequence: CASSYLTGNEQYF. The CDR3 DNA reads TGTGCCAGTAGTTACCTAACGGGAAACGAGCAGTACTTC.

The sample holds many counts of this clone. This chain connects TRBV7-9 to TRBJ2-7, with 7 positions matching TRBD1. The germline V gene encodes CDR1 SEHNR and CDR2 FQNEAQ (reference sequence). Losses at the gene ends were 6 bases for V and 0 bases for J; bases not matched to a gene: 8. The CDR3 length is 15 residues. The CDR3 sequence is CASRQDRFYSYEQYF. CDR3 DNA: TGTGCCAGCAGACAGGACAGGTTCTACTCCTACGAGCAGTACTTC.

This clone was detected ten times or more. The genes are TRBV7-9 and TRBJ1-2; D gene ambiguous. V gave up 3 bases and J gave up 6 bases, with 14 bases separating them. The germline CDR1 and CDR2 sequences are SEHNR and FQNEAQ (reference sequence). CDR3 size: 14 residues. In DNA, the CDR3 is TGTGCCAGCAGCTTCTCCCGTGGGCGCCATGGCTACACCTTC. Translated, it gives CASSFSRGRHGYTF.

This clone was found many times. The V and J genes are TRBV6-6 and TRBJ2-1, with 8 positions matching TRBD2. The CDR3 extends over 16 amino acids. The V segment lost 0 bases and the J segment 6 bases; nucleotides outside the gene matches: 7. CDR1 and CDR2 (germline): MNHNY, SVGAGI (reference sequence). The CDR3 protein is CASSYSGRSGSNEQFF. The CDR3 DNA follows: TGTGCCAGCAGTTACTCGGGTCGGAGCGGGAGCAATGAGCAGTTCTTC.

The sample holds many counts of this clone. This rearrangement joins TRBV29-1 to TRBJ1-1; TRBD1 might be the D (6 bases). Germline CDR1 reads SQVTM; CDR2 reads ANQGSEA. CDR3 size: 12 residues. Written as DNA, the CDR3 is TGCATCACGGGGGGCTTGAACACTGAAGCTTTCTTT. Amino acids: CITGGLNTEAFF.

This clone was counted many times. The chain employs TRBV6-1 and TRBJ2-1; 8 bases align to TRBD1. V gave up 1 base and J gave up 7 bases; unmatched junction bases: 6. This CDR3 has 15 amino acids. Germline V gene data show CDR1 as MNHNS and CDR2 as SASEGT. The CDR3 is CASSEDSWTGNEQFF. CDR3 DNA sequence: TGTGCCAGCAGTGAAGATTCTTGGACAGGGAATGAGCAGTTCTTC.

This clone came up many times. CDR3 region: CASSLAGNSLYEQYF. The CDR3 DNA sequence: TGCGCCAGCAGCCTGGCAGGGAACTCCCTCTACGAGCAGTACTTC. The genes are TRBV5-1 and TRBJ2-7, with D possibly TRBD1 on 5 matching bases. The germline gives CDR1 SGHRS, CDR2 YFSETQ. This CDR3 contains 15 residues. Trimming stripped 4 bases from V and 3 bases from J, with 17 bases between. Full variable domain (missing parts from reference TRBV5-1 and TRBJ2-7): KAGVTQTPRYLIKTRGQQVTLSCSPISGHRSVSWYQQTPGQGLQFLFEYFSETQRNKGNFPGRFSGRQFSNSRSEMNVSTLELGDSALYLCASSLAGNSLYEQYFGPGTRLTVT.

This clone has a count of ten or more. The V gene is TRBV7-9, the J gene TRBJ1-1; TRBD1 matches 7 bases. The junction had 10 bases not matched to a gene; V was cut back by 5 bases and J by 1 base. Germline V gives CDR1 SEHNR, CDR2 FQNEAQ (reference sequence). The CDR3 extends over 16 amino acids. As DNA, the CDR3 is TGTGCCAGCAGCGAGCGACAGGGCCTGAGGAACACTGAAGCTTTCTTT. As protein: CASSERQGLRNTEAFF.

This clone was counted ten times or more. The chain joins TRBV6-1 to TRBJ2-2; D is perhaps TRBD1 (6 bases). V was clipped by 4 bases and J by 4 bases, with 13 bases between them. CDR1 MNHNS and CDR2 SASEGT come from the germline V gene. The CDR3 has 15 residues. In DNA, the CDR3 is TGTGCCAGCAGTGGCCGGGACACCCCCACCGGGGAGCTGTTTTTT. Its protein is CASSGRDTPTGELFF.

In this sample, this clone turned up many times. This sequence joins TRBV7-8 and TRBJ2-6, with a tentative D call TRBD2 (5 bases). Germline V gene sequence: CDR1 SGHVS, CDR2 FQNEAQ. With 2 bases removed from V and 4 bases from J, the gap between germline ends came to 9 bases. This CDR3 comprises 15 residues. CDR3 in DNA: TGTGCCAGCAGCTTACTAGGACTCGGGGCCAACGTCCTGACTTTC. Translated, it gives CASSLLGLGANVLTF.